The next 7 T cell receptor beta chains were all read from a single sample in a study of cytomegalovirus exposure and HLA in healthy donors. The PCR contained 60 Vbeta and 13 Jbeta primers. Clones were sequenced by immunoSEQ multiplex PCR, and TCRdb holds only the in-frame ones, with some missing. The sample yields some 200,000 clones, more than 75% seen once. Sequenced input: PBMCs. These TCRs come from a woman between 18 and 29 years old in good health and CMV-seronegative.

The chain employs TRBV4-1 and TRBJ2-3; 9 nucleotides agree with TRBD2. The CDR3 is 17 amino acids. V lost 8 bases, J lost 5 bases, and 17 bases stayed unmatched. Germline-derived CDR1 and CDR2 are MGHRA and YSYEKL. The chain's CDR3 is CASGRDLRGGAIDTQYF. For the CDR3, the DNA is TGCGCCAGCGGCCGGGACCTCCGCGGGGGGGCGATAGATACGCAGTATTTT.

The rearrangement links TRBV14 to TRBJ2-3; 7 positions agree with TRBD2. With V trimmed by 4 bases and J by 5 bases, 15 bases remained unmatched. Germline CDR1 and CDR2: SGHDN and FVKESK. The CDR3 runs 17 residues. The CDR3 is CASSPPWVAGLGDTQYF. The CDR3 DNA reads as TGTGCCAGCAGCCCCCCCTGGGTAGCGGGCCTAGGAGATACGCAGTATTTT.

This CDR3 is CASRQGAHQPQHF. In DNA form, the CDR3 reads TGTGCCAGCAGGCAGGGGGCCCATCAGCCCCAGCATTTT. V gene TRBV28 combines with J gene TRBJ1-5, with 8 bases that match TRBD1. The CDR3 has 13 amino acids. After removal of 6 bases from V and 5 bases from J, the junction contained 3 bases not matched to a gene. Looked up from germline, CDR1 is MDHEN and CDR2 is SYDVKM.

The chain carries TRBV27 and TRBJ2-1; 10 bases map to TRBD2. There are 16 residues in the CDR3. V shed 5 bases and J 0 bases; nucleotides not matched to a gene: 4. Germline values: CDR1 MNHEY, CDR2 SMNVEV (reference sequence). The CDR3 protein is CASSTPSGSSYNEQFF. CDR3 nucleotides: TGTGCCAGCAGTACACCTAGCGGGAGCTCCTACAATGAGCAGTTCTTC.

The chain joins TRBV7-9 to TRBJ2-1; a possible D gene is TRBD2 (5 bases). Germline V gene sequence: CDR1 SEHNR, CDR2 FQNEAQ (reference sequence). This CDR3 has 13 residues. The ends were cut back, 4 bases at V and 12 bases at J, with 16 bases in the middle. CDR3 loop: CASSSPPGKWQFF. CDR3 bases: TGTGCCAGCAGCTCCCCTCCGGGGAAATGGCAGTTCTTC.

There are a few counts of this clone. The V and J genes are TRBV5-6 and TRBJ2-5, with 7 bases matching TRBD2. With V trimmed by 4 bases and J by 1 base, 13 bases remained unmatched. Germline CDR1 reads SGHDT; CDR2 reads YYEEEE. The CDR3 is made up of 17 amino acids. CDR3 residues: CASSEFGVAGIQETQYF. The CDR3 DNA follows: TGTGCCAGCAGCGAGTTTGGAGTAGCGGGTATCCAAGAGACCCAGTACTTC. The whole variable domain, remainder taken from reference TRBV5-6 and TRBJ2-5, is DAGVTQSPTHLIKTRGQQVTLRCSPKSGHDTVSWYQQALGQGPQFIFQYYEEEERQRGNFPDRFSGHQFPNYSSELNVNALLLGDSALYLCASSEFGVAGIQETQYFGPGTRLLVL.

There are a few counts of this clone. CDR3 amino acids: CASSIVAWHQPQHF. CDR3 nucleotides: TGTGCCAGTAGTATCGTAGCCTGGCATCAGCCCCAGCATTTT. The genes are TRBV19 and TRBJ1-5; no clear D gene. The V and J ends lost 3 bases and 5 bases respectively, with 11 bases between them. The CDR3 totals 14 residues. In germline, CDR1 is LNHDA, CDR2 SQIVND (reference sequence).